The 10 T cell receptor beta chains below were found in one sample sequenced in a study of T cell responses to AZD1222 COVID-19 vaccine. Here immunoSEQ multiplex PCR was the method, and the copy in TCRdb shows in-frame clones only, minus some. The sample records 100,000 to 150,000 clones, less than 95% being singletons. The material sequenced was peripheral blood, taken on day 0 of AZD1222 vaccination. The receptors were gathered from an adult in good health.

The rearrangement joins TRBV24-1 to TRBJ2-7; no definite D call. The CDR3 is 13 amino acids. Per germline, CDR1 KGHDR and CDR2 SFDVKD. V was trimmed by 4 bases and J by 6 bases, leaving 12 bases between them. CDR3 nucleotide sequence: TGTGCCACCAGTGACCCGTTCTCAACCGAGCAGTACTTC. Its translation is CATSDPFSTEQYF.

The CDR3 nucleotides are TGTGCCAGTAGCCGCTCACTAGCGGGGGGGCCTTTGTCTGAGCAGTTCTTC. Translation: CASSRSLAGGPLSEQFF. This chain joins TRBV19 and TRBJ2-1, with 13 bases matching TRBD2. Germline trimming cut 6 bases from V and 9 bases from J; bases unmatched to any gene: 14. In germline, CDR1 is LNHDA, CDR2 SQIVND (reference sequence). The CDR3 spans 17 residues.

This clone was seen only once. This chain connects TRBV19 to TRBJ1-2; tentative D call: TRBD1 (5 bases). The CDR3 has 15 amino acids. Trimming shortened V by 6 bases and J by 4 bases, and 18 bases separated the two germline ends. Looked up from germline, CDR1 is LNHDA and CDR2 is SQIVND (reference sequence). The CDR3 DNA reads as TGTGCCAGTAGAGACACGGCAGGGCCAGGCTATGGCTACACCTTC. Amino acids: CASRDTAGPGYGYTF.

This chain joins TRBV7-3 and TRBJ1-6; maybe TRBD1 (5 bases). The V gene's germline CDR1 is SGHTA and CDR2 FQGTGA. The CDR3 covers 14 residues. V was clipped by 5 bases and J by 4 bases, with 9 bases between them. The CDR3 sequence: CASSRTSYNSPLHF. CDR3 in DNA: TGTGCCAGCAGCCGGACATCATATAATTCACCCCTCCACTTT. Based on the CDR3 plus reference TRBV7-3 and TRBJ1-6, the full variable domain is GAGVSQTPSNKVTEKGKYVELRCDPISGHTALYWYRQSLGQGPEFLIYFQGTGAADDSGLPNDRFFAVRPEGSVSTLKIQRTERGDSAVYLCASSRTSYNSPLHFGNGTRLTVT.

The V call is TRBV6-2 or TRBV6-3, the J call TRBJ1-2; 7 bases align to TRBD1. This CDR3 is built from 13 residues. V gave up 6 bases and J gave up 4 bases; unmatched junction bases: 5. The germline CDR1 and CDR2 sequences are MNHEY and SVGEGT. The CDR3 here is CASSQQGPYGYTF. Written as DNA, the CDR3 is TGTGCCAGCAGCCAACAGGGGCCCTATGGCTACACCTTC.

J is TRBJ1-2 and V is TRBV7-9, with D possibly being TRBD1 (5 bases). The germline CDR1 and CDR2 sequences are SEHNR and FQNEAQ (reference sequence). Trimming took off 5 bases at V and 8 bases at J, with 21 bases between the two ends. The CDR3 runs 15 residues. CDR3 protein: CASSTYRQSLLGYTF. In DNA, the CDR3 is TGTGCCAGCAGCACCTATCGACAGTCCCTGTTGGGCTACACCTTC.

This clone occurred once. The rearrangement links TRBV24-1 to TRBJ2-5; 7 bases line up with TRBD1. From germline, CDR1 is KGHDR and CDR2 SFDVKD. V lost 2 bases, J lost 2 bases, and 4 bases stayed unmatched. The CDR3 is made up of 15 amino acids. The CDR3 nucleotides read TGTGCCACCAGTGATTGGGGGACAGCACAAGAGACCCAGTACTTC. It specifies CATSDWGTAQETQYF.

The J gene is TRBJ1-6, the V gene TRBV27, with 8 bases aligning to TRBD1. Trimming cost V 3 bases and J 5 bases; bases outside gene matches: 6. Germline CDR1 is MNHEY and CDR2 is SMNVEV (reference sequence). The CDR3 consists of 16 residues. The CDR3 DNA is TGTGCCAGCAGTTTCTATCCGGACAGGGATAATTCACCCCTCCACTTT. Its protein product is CASSFYPDRDNSPLHF.

The chain has TRBV27 and TRBJ2-3; 8 bases map to TRBD1. This CDR3 spans 11 amino acids. CDR1 is MNHEY, CDR2 SMNVEV, per germline (reference sequence). Trimming removed 6 bases from V and 9 bases from J; junction bases left unmatched: 2. DNA of the CDR3: TGTGCCAGCAGCGGGACAGGCACGCAGTATTTT. Translation: CASSGTGTQYF.

This chain joins TRBV28 and TRBJ2-7, with a tentative D call TRBD2 (7 bases). V dropped 7 bases and J dropped 4 bases, with 14 bases sitting between them. Germline-derived CDR1 and CDR2 are MDHEN and SYDVKM. The CDR3 contains 13 residues. CDR3 coding DNA: TGTGCCAGCACCTTGGGGGGGCCGTACGAGCAGTACTTC. Protein sequence: CASTLGGPYEQYF.